This T cell receptor (beta chain) was identified in a study of T cell responses to AZD1222 COVID-19 vaccine. Study in general: Second doses at about 4 or about 12 weeks were pooled. Study outcomes and limitations: Clonal diversity was possibly underestimated, and white British individuals and females predominated among donors. A reported finding is that nearly half of spike-specific TCRs target unmutated variant regions. The CD4 TCRs associated with vaccination extended across spike and predominated at 160-218 and 743-854.

The CDR3 contains 16 residues. Germline V gene sequence: CDR1 SGDLS, CDR2 YYNGEE. V gave up 0 bases and J gave up 5 bases, with 14 bases separating them. Only in-frame clones appear in the TCRdb table, and some are missing; sequencing was by immunoSEQ multiplex PCR. The sample holds 160,000 or so clones, approximately 89% seen once. About this clone: Its antigen is not identified.

This TCR was sampled from an adult in good health. The sequencing here drew on peripheral blood, taken on day 0 of AZD1222 vaccination. This rearrangement joins TRBV9 to TRBJ2-2; TRBD1 is a possible D gene (5 bases). The CDR3 DNA sequence: TGTGCCAGCAGCGTAGGTACAGGCCTGACTACCGGGGAGCTGTTTTTT. It yields the protein CASSVGTGLTTGELFF.